This is a list of T cell receptor beta chains from one sample in a study of cytomegalovirus exposure and HLA in healthy donors. Sequencing used immunoSEQ multiplex PCR; TCRdb keeps in-frame clones, though not all of them. Of around 97,000 clones listed, around 9.6% are singletons. Sequenced input: PBMCs. These receptors came from a man aged 45-65 years in good health and CMV-seropositive. Each CDR3 is given with its conserved first and last residue. D genes are given only for firm matches. The size of a clone is reported for some rows only, either as once, few or many, or as a class for expanded clones.

v_call,j_call,d_call,clone_size,cdr3_nt,cdr3_aa
TRBV7-2,TRBJ1-1,TRBD1,-,TGTGCCAGCAGCTTAGCGACAGGGGCGCAACCTGCTTTCTTT,CASSLATGAQPAFF
TRBV18,TRBJ2-2,-,few,TGTGCCAGCTCACCCGAGGCCACCGGGGAGCTGTTTTTT,CASSPEATGELFF
TRBV19,TRBJ2-1,-,-,TGTGCCAGTATCGGGACATCGTCAGACTACAATGAGCAGTTCTTC,CASIGTSSDYNEQFF
TRBV15,TRBJ2-2,-,-,TGTGCCACCAGCAGAGATCGGGGAAACACCGGGGAGCTGTTTTTT,CATSRDRGNTGELFF
TRBV19,TRBJ1-1,-,-,TGTGCCAGTAGCGCACTTACGACAGCTGAAGCTTTCTTT,CASSALTTAEAFF
TRBV19,TRBJ2-6,-,-,TGTGCCAGTAGTATAGATCGGAGGGTGGCTGGGGCCAACGTCCTGACTTTC,CASSIDRRVAGANVLTF
TRBV7-9,TRBJ1-1,-,-,TGTGCCAGCAGCTTAGTTACCAGGGGCGGGGAAGCTTTCTTT,CASSLVTRGGEAFF
TRBV11-2,TRBJ2-5,-,-,TGTGCCAGCAGCCCCGGCCGGAGGGGGCTGGGGCAAGAGACCCAGTACTTC,CASSPGRRGLGQETQYF
TRBV30,TRBJ2-7,-,few,TGTGCCTGGAGTTGGGGAGACGAGCAGTACTTC,CAWSWGDEQYF
TRBV7-6,TRBJ1-6,-,-,TGTGCCAGCAGCGCGGGTCCAAATTCACCCCTCCACTTT,CASSAGPNSPLHF
TRBV25-1,TRBJ1-1,TRBD1,few,TGTGCCAGCAGTGCATACAGGGGGGACGCTGAAGCTTTCTTT,CASSAYRGDAEAFF
TRBV7-9,TRBJ2-7,TRBD2,-,TGTGCCAGCAGCTTAGGAGGGACTAGCGGGCAAGTTTCCTACGAGCAGTACTTC,CASSLGGTSGQVSYEQYF
TRBV30,TRBJ1-6,TRBD1,few,TGTGGCACCCCGGGACAGGGACCCACCTCTGTTAATTCACCCCTCCACTTT,CGTPGQGPTSVNSPLHF
TRBV10-2,TRBJ2-1,-,-,TGCGCCAGCAGTGTGAGGGAGTGGGTCTACAATGAGCAGTTCTTC,CASSVREWVYNEQFF
TRBV28,TRBJ2-1,-,-,TGTGCCAGCAGTTTAAGGGGGACTACCAATGAGCAGTTCTTC,CASSLRGTTNEQFF
TRBV5-1,TRBJ2-7,TRBD1,-,TGCGCCAGCAGTATGACAGGGCTTAGCTCCTACGAGCAGTACTTC,CASSMTGLSSYEQYF
TRBV7-9,TRBJ2-5,TRBD2,-,TGTGCCAGCAGCTTAGGTCTAGCGGGAGTGGGGGAGACCCAGTACTTC,CASSLGLAGVGETQYF
TRBV11-3,TRBJ2-5,-,few,TGTGCCAGCAGTCGTTCGGGGGGCCGGGAGACCCAGTACTTC,CASSRSGGRETQYF